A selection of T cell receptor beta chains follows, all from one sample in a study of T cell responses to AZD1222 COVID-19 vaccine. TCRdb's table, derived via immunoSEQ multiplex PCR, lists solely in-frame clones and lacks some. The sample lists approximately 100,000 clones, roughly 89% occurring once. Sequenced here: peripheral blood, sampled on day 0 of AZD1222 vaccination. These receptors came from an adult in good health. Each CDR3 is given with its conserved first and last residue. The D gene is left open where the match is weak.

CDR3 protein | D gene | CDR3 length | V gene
CASSLNPGGSYEQYF | TRBD2 | 15 | TRBV7-7
CASSVASYIHGELFF | - | 15 | TRBV9
CASSFVRGELNQQFF | - | 15 | TRBV7-2
CASSRITRQLSSYEQYF | - | 17 | TRBV6-2/TRBV6-3
CASALDRGLYEQYF | TRBD1 | 14 | TRBV12-5
CASSYRQGHDRNTIYF | TRBD1 | 16 | TRBV6-5
CASGDGIPYNEQFF | - | 14 | TRBV9
CASRWDRESYNSPLHF | TRBD1 | 16 | TRBV5-8
CASSLNSKGVGTDTQYF | - | 17 | TRBV7-3
CASSVDPGLFGYTF | - | 14 | TRBV9
CASSLSGGAYEQYF | TRBD2 | 14 | TRBV7-3
CASSWTANTEAFF | - | 13 | TRBV5-1
CASSLAPDGYGAFF | - | 14 | TRBV7-2
CASSTQGRGSSYNEQFF | - | 17 | TRBV4-1
CAISEGKGLGYYNSPLHF | - | 18 | TRBV10-3
CASTRSGGNSPLHF | - | 14 | TRBV28
CATSAKGVTEWRHNVSPLHF | - | 20 | TRBV24-1
CASINRRATDTEAFF | - | 15 | TRBV6-5
CASSLQGGGEYNEQFF | - | 16 | TRBV7-9
CASSKKGANPQQGGYTF | - | 17 | TRBV21-1
CASSQQGLGDTEAFF | - | 15 | TRBV6-5
CATQSRDRNTEAFF | TRBD1 | 14 | TRBV5-6
CASTTSRRGYTF | - | 12 | TRBV6-5
CATLGGGGGYTF | TRBD1 | 12 | TRBV6-5
CASSQDWARVGIKSPLHF | - | 18 | TRBV4-2
CSASPAARPNQPQHF | - | 15 | TRBV20-1
CASSLGSPSGNTIYF | - | 15 | TRBV5-4
CASSAEATNEKLFF | - | 14 | TRBV2
CASSVGLGDSFGTEAFF | - | 17 | TRBV9
CASSFRGSYNEQFF | - | 14 | TRBV28
CASSALTGGTIGGYTF | - | 16 | TRBV9
CASSLGTPYEQYF | - | 13 | TRBV12-3/TRBV12-4
CASSFAAGYTIYF | - | 13 | TRBV27
CASSLIKDGGFYEQYF | - | 16 | TRBV19
CASRGGGLTDTQYF | - | 14 | TRBV5-1
CASSPTSVGTGELFF | TRBD2 | 15 | TRBV7-3
CASSYGRSYNSPLHF | - | 15 | TRBV6-2/TRBV6-3
CASSRVEDSPLHF | - | 13 | TRBV27
CAFTGSGNTIYF | - | 12 | TRBV12-3/TRBV12-4
CSVLTGEGYTF | TRBD1 | 11 | TRBV29-1
CASSLAGLAGVGEQFF | TRBD2 | 16 | TRBV28
CASRRQGGTYNSPLHF | TRBD1 | 16 | TRBV5-4
CASSLGYNSPLHF | - | 13 | TRBV27
CASSIAASGGFGNEQFF | TRBD2 | 17 | TRBV19
CASRTQGGDTEAFF | - | 14 | TRBV19
CASSTGQGWEQYF | TRBD1 | 13 | TRBV7-2
CASSFPYSAPQHF | - | 13 | TRBV28
CSASPISYNEQFF | - | 13 | TRBV20-1
CASSRDRGVDTQYF | - | 14 | TRBV4-3
CASSPGLAGTRDTQYF | TRBD2 | 16 | TRBV7-9
CSARVEFFQHF | - | 11 | TRBV20-1
CASSLGLSGGNEQFF | TRBD1 | 15 | TRBV5-1
CASSLGASYEQYF | - | 13 | TRBV5-4
CASSKRGQRSSPLHF | - | 15 | TRBV21-1
CASSPLGLAGGQTYEQYF | TRBD2 | 18 | TRBV18
CASSLYGDGGTYDGYTF | - | 17 | TRBV5-8
CASSPNPPNSPLHF | - | 14 | TRBV5-4
CASSLEGVNQPQHF | - | 14 | TRBV5-5
CATSRVYSNQPQHF | - | 14 | TRBV15
CASRHRGIEETQYF | - | 14 | TRBV5-5